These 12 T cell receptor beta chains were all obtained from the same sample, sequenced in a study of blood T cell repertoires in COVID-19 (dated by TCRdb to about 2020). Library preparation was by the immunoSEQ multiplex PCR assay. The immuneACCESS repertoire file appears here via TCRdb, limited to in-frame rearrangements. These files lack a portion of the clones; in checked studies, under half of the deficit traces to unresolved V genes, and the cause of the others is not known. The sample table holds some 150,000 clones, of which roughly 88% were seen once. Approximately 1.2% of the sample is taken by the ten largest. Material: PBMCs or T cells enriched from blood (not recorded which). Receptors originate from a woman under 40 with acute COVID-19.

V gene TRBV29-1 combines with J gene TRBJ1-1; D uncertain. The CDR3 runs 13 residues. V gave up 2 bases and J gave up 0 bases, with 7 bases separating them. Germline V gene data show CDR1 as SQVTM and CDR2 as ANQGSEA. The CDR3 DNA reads TGCAGCGTTGAACGGGAGATGAACACTGAAGCTTTCTTT. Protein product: CSVEREMNTEAFF.

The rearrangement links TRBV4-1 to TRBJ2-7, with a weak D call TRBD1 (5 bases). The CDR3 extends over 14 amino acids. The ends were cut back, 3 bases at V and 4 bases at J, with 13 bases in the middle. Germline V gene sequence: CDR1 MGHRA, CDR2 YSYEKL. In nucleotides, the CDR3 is TGCGCCAGCAGCCAGACTTGGACACTTTACGAGCAGTACTTC. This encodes CASSQTWTLYEQYF.

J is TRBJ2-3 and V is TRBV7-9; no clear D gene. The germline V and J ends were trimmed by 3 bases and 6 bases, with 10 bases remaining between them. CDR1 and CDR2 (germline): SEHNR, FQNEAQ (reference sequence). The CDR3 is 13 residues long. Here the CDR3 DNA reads TGTGCCAGCAGCTTCCCAGGTGCGGATACGCAGTATTTT. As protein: CASSFPGADTQYF.

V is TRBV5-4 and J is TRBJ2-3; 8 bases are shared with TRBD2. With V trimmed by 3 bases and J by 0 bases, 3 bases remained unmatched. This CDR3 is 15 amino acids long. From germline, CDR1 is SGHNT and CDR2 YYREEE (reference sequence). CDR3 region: CASSSGLGSTDTQYF. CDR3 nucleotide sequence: TGTGCCAGCAGCTCGGGACTAGGGAGCACAGATACGCAGTATTTT.

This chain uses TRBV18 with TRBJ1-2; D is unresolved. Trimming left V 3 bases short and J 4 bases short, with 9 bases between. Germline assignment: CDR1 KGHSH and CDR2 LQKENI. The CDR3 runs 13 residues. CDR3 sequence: CASSPESGYGYTF. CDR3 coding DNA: TGTGCCAGCTCACCGGAGAGTGGCTATGGCTACACCTTC.

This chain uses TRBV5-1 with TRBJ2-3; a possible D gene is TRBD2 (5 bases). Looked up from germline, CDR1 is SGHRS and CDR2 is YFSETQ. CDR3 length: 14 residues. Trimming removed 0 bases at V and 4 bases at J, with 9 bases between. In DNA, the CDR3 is TGCGCCAGCAGCTTGGTGGCGGGTTCAGATACGCAGTATTTT. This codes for CASSLVAGSDTQYF.

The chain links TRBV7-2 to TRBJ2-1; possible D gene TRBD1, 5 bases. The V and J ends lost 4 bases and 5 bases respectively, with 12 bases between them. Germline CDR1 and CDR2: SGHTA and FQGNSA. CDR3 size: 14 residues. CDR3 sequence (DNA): TGTGCCAGCAGCTCAGGGTTGGGGAACAATGAGCAGTTCTTC. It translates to CASSSGLGNNEQFF.

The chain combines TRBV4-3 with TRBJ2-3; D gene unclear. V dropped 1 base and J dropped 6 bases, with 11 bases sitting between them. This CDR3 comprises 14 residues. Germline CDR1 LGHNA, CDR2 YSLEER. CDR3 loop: CASSQVSMEDTQYF. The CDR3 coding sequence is TGCGCCAGCAGCCAAGTCTCGATGGAGGATACGCAGTATTTT.

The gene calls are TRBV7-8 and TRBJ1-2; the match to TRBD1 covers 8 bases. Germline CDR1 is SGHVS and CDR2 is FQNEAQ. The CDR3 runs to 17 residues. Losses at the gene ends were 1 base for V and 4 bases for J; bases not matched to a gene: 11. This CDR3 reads CASSLGGLDRELYGYTF. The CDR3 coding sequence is TGTGCCAGCAGCTTAGGGGGTTTGGACAGGGAGCTCTATGGCTACACCTTC.

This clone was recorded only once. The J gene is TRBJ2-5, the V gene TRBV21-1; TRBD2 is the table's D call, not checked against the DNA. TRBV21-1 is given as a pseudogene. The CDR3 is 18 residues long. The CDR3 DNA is TGTGCCAGCAGCAAAGGTCTGGGACTAGCGGGGCCCCAAGAGACCCAGTACTTC. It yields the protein CASSKGLGLAGPQETQYF.

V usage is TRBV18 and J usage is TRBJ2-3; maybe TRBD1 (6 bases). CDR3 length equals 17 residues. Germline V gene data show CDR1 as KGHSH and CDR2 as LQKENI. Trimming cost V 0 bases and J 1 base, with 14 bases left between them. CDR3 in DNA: TGTGCCAGCTCACCACCGGTGGGGGCACTCGGCACAGATACGCAGTATTTT. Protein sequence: CASSPPVGALGTDTQYF. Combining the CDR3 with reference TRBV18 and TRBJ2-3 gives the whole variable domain NAGVMQNPRHLVRRRGQEARLRCSPMKGHSHVYWYRQLPEEGLKFMVYLQKENIIDESGMPKERFSAEFPKEGPSILRIQQVVRGDSAAYFCASSPPVGALGTDTQYFGPGTRLTVL.

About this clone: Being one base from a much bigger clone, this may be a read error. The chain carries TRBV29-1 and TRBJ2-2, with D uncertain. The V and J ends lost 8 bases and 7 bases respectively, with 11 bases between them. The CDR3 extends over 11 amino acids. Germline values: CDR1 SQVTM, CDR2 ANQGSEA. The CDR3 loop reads CSTTQSGELFF. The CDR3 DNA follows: TGCAGCACCACACAGAGCGGGGAGCTGTTTTTT.